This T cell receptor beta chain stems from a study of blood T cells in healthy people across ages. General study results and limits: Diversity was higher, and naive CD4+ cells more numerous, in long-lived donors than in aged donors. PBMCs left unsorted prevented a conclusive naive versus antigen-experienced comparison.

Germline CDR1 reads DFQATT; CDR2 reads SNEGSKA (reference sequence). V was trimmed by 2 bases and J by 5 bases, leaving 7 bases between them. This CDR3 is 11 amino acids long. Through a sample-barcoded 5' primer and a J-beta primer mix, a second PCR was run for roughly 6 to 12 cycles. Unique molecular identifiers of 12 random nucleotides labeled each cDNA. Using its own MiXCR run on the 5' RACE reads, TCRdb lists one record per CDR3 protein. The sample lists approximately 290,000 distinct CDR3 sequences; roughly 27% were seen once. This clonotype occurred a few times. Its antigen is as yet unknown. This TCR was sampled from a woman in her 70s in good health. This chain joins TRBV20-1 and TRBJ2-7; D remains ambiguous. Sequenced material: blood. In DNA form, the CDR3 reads TGCAGTGCTAGATTGTTGGACGAGCAGTACTTC. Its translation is CSARLLDEQYF.